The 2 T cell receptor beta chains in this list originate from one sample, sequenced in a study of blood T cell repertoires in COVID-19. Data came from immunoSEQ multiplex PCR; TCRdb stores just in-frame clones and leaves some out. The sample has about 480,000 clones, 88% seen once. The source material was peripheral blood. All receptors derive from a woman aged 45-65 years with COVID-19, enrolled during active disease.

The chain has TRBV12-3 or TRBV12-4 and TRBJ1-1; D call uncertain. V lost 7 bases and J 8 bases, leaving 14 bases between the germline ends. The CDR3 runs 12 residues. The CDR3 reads CASTLGRGEAFF. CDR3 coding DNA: TGTGCCAGCACCCTTGGCCGAGGGGAAGCTTTCTTT.

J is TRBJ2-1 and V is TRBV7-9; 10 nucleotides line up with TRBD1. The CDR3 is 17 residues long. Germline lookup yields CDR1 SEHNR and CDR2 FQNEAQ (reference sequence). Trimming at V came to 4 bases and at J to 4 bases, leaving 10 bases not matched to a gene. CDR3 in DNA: TGTGCCAGCAGCTCCGGGACAGGGGAATTTTGGTACAATGAGCAGTTCTTC. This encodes CASSSGTGEFWYNEQFF.